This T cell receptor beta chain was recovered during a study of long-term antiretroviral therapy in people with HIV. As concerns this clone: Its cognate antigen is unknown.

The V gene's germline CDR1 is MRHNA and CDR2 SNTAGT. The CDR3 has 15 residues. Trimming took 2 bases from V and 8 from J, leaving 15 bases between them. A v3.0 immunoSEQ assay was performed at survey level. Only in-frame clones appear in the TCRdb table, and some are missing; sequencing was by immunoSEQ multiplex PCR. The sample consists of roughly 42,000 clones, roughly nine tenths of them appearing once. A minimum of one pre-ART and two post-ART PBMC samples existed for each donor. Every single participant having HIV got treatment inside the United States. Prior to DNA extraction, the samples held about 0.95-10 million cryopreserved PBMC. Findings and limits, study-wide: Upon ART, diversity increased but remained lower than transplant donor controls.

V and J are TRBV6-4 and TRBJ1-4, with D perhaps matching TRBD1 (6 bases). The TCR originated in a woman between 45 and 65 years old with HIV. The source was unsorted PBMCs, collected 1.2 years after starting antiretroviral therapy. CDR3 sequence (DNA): TGTGCCAGCAGTGACAAACAGGGAGCGGGCGAAAAACTGTTTTTT. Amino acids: CASSDKQGAGEKLFF.